Presented here are 21 T cell receptor beta chains from one specimen sequenced in a study of shared clonotypes between healthy human individuals. Sequencing was performed with immunoSEQ multiplex PCR; in TCRdb, only in-frame clones are kept and a portion is missing. Of more than 550,000 clones listed, 90% are singletons. Sequenced: memory CD8+ T cells from PBMCs. Subset specified: CD45RO+ cells pooled with CCR7-negative TemRA cells. Receptors originate from a man between 18 and 35 years old in good health. Some clones in this sample may be carry-over from other donors' samples.

V usage is TRBV10-2 and J usage is TRBJ1-1, with D possibly being TRBD1 (6 bases). This CDR3 contains 15 residues. V lost 7 bases and J lost 0, with 15 bases in between. Germline V CDR1 and CDR2: WSHSY, SAAADI. As DNA, the CDR3 is TGCGCCAGCACTCTCATGGGGGGCCTGAACACTGAAGCTTTCTTT. Its protein product is CASTLMGGLNTEAFF.

This chain joins TRBV4-1 and TRBJ2-3, with 9 nucleotides matching TRBD2. The CDR3 is 15 residues long. Germline lookup yields CDR1 MGHRA and CDR2 YSYEKL. The V segment lost 1 base and the J segment 4 bases; nucleotides outside the gene matches: 3. The DNA of the CDR3 is TGCGCCAGCAGCCAAGGTAGCGGGAGCGCAGATACGCAGTATTTT. It codes for CASSQGSGSADTQYF.

This chain links TRBV18 with TRBJ2-7, with D perhaps TRBD1 (5 bases). Trimming shortened V by 2 bases and J by 4 bases, and 12 bases separated the two germline ends. Germline V lookup: CDR1 KGHSH, CDR2 LQKENI. This CDR3 contains 14 residues. Here the CDR3 DNA reads TGTGCCAGCTCACCATCTGACAGCAAGTACGAGCAGTACTTC. It encodes CASSPSDSKYEQYF.

In its sample, this clone was seen once. The V call is TRBV29-1, the J call TRBJ2-6, with TRBD1 matching over 9 bases. The CDR3 contains 19 residues. V shed 6 bases, J shed 1 base, and the junction held 16 bases outside the gene matches. Germline CDR1 SQVTM, CDR2 ANQGSEA. This chain's CDR3 is CSVAIFGGTGLSGANVLTF. The CDR3 DNA sequence: TGCAGCGTGGCGATCTTTGGGGGGACAGGGCTTTCTGGGGCCAACGTCCTGACTTTC. Full variable domain (remainder filled in from reference TRBV29-1 and TRBJ2-6): SAVISQKPSRDICQRGTSLTIQCQVDSQVTMMFWYRQQPGQSLTLIATANQGSEATYESGFVIDKFPISRPNLTFSTLTVSNMSPEDSSIYLCSVAIFGGTGLSGANVLTFGAGSRLTVL.

This sequence joins TRBV7-9 and TRBJ1-2; possibly TRBD1 for D (5 bases). Trimming took off 5 bases at V and 6 bases at J, with 13 bases between the two ends. In germline, CDR1 is SEHNR, CDR2 FQNEAQ (reference sequence). The CDR3 spans 13 residues. The CDR3 reads CASSPGGSDGYTF. CDR3 nucleotide sequence: TGTGCCAGCAGCCCCGGGGGGTCAGATGGCTACACCTTC.

The chain joins TRBV5-6 to TRBJ2-7; TRBD2 matches at 9 bases. V dropped 4 bases and J dropped 0; count of bases not matched to a gene: 8. Germline CDR1 reads SGHDT; CDR2 reads YYEEEE. The length of the CDR3 is 16 residues. CDR3 in amino acids: CASSPSPSGISYEQYF. For the CDR3, the DNA is TGTGCCAGCAGCCCCTCACCTAGCGGGATCTCCTACGAGCAGTACTTC.

J is TRBJ2-2 and V is TRBV4-1; either TRBD1 or TRBD2 may supply D (5 bases each). Germline V gene sequence: CDR1 MGHRA, CDR2 YSYEKL. The CDR3 has 18 amino acids. V was pared by 4 bases and J by 2 bases, with 20 bases between. CDR3 residues: CASSPSMVSRDNTGELFF. The DNA of the CDR3 is TGCGCCAGCAGCCCGTCTATGGTTTCCAGGGACAACACCGGGGAGCTGTTTTTT.

J is TRBJ2-3 and V is TRBV28; TRBD2 agrees at 11 bases. Trimming at V came to 5 bases and at J to 1 base, leaving 8 bases not matched to a gene. From germline, CDR1 is MDHEN and CDR2 SYDVKM. The CDR3 loop spans 17 amino acids. The CDR3 coding sequence is TGTGCCAGCAGTCTGACCCCGGGACTAGCGGGCACAGATACGCAGTATTTT. It specifies CASSLTPGLAGTDTQYF.

This rearrangement joins TRBV9 to TRBJ2-3; TRBD2 matches at 8 bases. V was pared by 0 bases and J by 2 bases, with 14 bases of the junction left unmatched. Germline V gives CDR1 SGDLS, CDR2 YYNGEE. This CDR3 is built from 19 residues. DNA for the CDR3: TGTGCCAGCAGCGTAGTCCCTCACGGGGGGGGGAGGCCCACAGATACGCAGTATTTT. It translates to CASSVVPHGGGRPTDTQYF.

The rearrangement joins TRBV15 to TRBJ1-2; a weak D match, TRBD1 (5 bases). CDR1 is LNHNV, CDR2 YYDKDF, per germline (reference sequence). V lost 0 bases, J lost 2 bases, and 10 bases lay in between. The CDR3 runs 15 residues. The chain's CDR3 is CATSRDVTENYGYTF. DNA of the CDR3: TGTGCCACCAGCAGAGATGTGACAGAGAACTATGGCTACACCTTC.

The chain combines TRBV28 with TRBJ1-1; D gene unclear. V lost 6 bases and J lost 2, with 13 bases in between. The V gene's germline CDR1 is MDHEN and CDR2 SYDVKM. The length of the CDR3 is 14 residues. The CDR3, as DNA: TGTGCCAGCAGGGTAGGCAGTGTAAACACTGAAGCTTTCTTT. Residues: CASRVGSVNTEAFF.

This clone was observed a handful of times. The genes are TRBV19 and TRBJ2-5; 7 bases are shared with TRBD2. J gave up 3 bases and V 3 bases, and 4 bases lay outside the gene matches. Germline V gene lookup returns CDR1 LNHDA and CDR2 SQIVND (reference sequence). This CDR3 region has 14 residues. The CDR3 loop reads CASSIGLAEETQYF. CDR3 bases: TGTGCCAGTAGTATTGGGCTAGCGGAAGAGACCCAGTACTTC.

The chain carries TRBV7-9 and TRBJ1-1; 9 positions agree with TRBD1. J gave up 3 bases and V 5 bases, and 10 bases lay outside the gene matches. CDR1 and CDR2 (germline): SEHNR, FQNEAQ (reference sequence). The CDR3 loop spans 16 amino acids. For the CDR3, the DNA is TGTGCCAGCAGCCACCTCCCGGGACAGGGCGACACTGAAGCTTTCTTT. It translates to CASSHLPGQGDTEAFF.

The chain is built from TRBV12-5 and TRBJ2-4; possible D gene TRBD1, 5 bases. V was shortened by 6 bases and J by 0 bases, with 9 bases between the two germline ends. Germline V lookup: CDR1 LGHNT, CDR2 FRNRAP. The CDR3 totals 14 residues. The CDR3 is CASGPGLAKNIQYF. CDR3 in DNA: TGTGCTAGTGGGCCAGGGTTAGCCAAAAACATTCAGTACTTC.

The chain employs TRBV2 and TRBJ2-3; D might be TRBD1 or TRBD2, each matching 5 bases. V shed 7 bases and J shed 2 bases, with 16 bases lying between them. CDR1 SNHLY and CDR2 FYNNEI come from the germline V gene. This CDR3 region has 15 residues. As DNA, the CDR3 is TGTGCCAGCATGGGACGCATCCCTCACACAGATACGCAGTATTTT. Translating gives CASMGRIPHTDTQYF.

The chain joins TRBV27 to TRBJ1-1; 8 nucleotides agree with TRBD1. Trimming at V came to 6 bases and at J to 0 bases, leaving 12 bases not matched to a gene. Germline V gene sequence: CDR1 MNHEY, CDR2 SMNVEV (reference sequence). The CDR3 contains 17 residues. The CDR3 loop is CASSSHRTGIMNTEAFF. In nucleotides, the CDR3 is TGTGCCAGCAGCTCTCATCGGACAGGGATTATGAACACTGAAGCTTTCTTT.

The chain joins TRBV14 to TRBJ2-3; the D call may be TRBD1 or TRBD2 (5 bases each). Trimming removed 2 bases at V and 4 bases at J, with 13 bases between. The CDR3 consists of 15 residues. Germline V gene lookup returns CDR1 SGHDN and CDR2 FVKESK. The CDR3 sequence is CASSQSGTKADTQYF. The CDR3 DNA reads as TGTGCCAGCAGCCAATCAGGGACCAAGGCAGATACGCAGTATTTT.

This chain uses TRBV4-1 with TRBJ2-3; TRBD1 agrees at 8 bases. After removal of 1 base from V and 2 bases from J, the junction contained 5 bases not matched to a gene. The germline gives CDR1 MGHRA, CDR2 YSYEKL. The CDR3 contains 16 residues. Here the CDR3 DNA reads TGCGCCAGCAGCCAAGTCCCAGGGGGCTACACAGATACGCAGTATTTT. The encoded protein is CASSQVPGGYTDTQYF.

The rearrangement uses TRBV9 and TRBJ2-3; 9 nucleotides line up with TRBD2. Germline V gene data show CDR1 as SGDLS and CDR2 as YYNGEE. With 6 bases clipped from V and 5 bases from J, the junction kept 22 bases outside the gene matches. This CDR3 is 19 amino acids long. CDR3 DNA: TGTGCCAGCAACCTCGGTGGAGTAGCGGGAGCACCTAAAGGAGATACGCAGTATTTT. It translates to CASNLGGVAGAPKGDTQYF.

The V and J genes are TRBV21-1 and TRBJ1-5. TRBV21-1 is classified as a pseudogene. The CDR3 runs 17 residues. The CDR3 region is CASSESGLPGSNQPQHF. The CDR3 DNA reads TGTGCCAGCAGCGAGTCAGGACTCCCAGGGAGCAATCAGCCCCAGCATTTT.

The rearrangement joins TRBV5-1 to TRBJ2-1; the D call may be TRBD1 or TRBD2 (5 bases each). CDR3 length: 16 amino acids. Germline CDR1 SGHRS, CDR2 YFSETQ. Trimming cost V 4 bases and J 7 bases, with 21 bases left between them. The CDR3 loop reads CASSVYGTSLKNEQFF. The CDR3 nucleotides read TGCGCCAGCAGCGTCTACGGGACCTCACTAAAAAATGAGCAGTTCTTC.